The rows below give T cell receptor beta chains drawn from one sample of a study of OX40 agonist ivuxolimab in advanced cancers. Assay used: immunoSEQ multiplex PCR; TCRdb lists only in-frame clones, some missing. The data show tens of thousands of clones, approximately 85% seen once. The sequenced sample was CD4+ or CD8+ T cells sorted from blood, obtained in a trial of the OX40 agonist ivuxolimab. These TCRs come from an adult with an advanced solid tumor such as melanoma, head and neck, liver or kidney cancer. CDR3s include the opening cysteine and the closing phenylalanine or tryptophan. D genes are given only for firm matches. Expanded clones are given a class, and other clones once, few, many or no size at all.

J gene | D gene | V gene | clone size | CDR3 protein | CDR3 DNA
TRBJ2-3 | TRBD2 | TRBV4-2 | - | CASSQGEGSTDTQYF | TGTGCCAGCAGCCAGGGGGAGGGGAGCACAGATACGCAGTATTTT
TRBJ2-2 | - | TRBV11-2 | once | CASSLEEELFF | TGTGCCAGCAGCTTGGAGGAGGAGCTGTTTTTT
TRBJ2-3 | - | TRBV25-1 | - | CASSAHRGLTDTQYF | TGTGCCAGCAGTGCCCATAGAGGGTTAACAGATACGCAGTATTTT
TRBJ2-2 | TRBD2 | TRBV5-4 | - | CASSRTSGRVYTGELFF | TGTGCCAGCAGCAGGACTAGCGGGAGGGTGTACACCGGGGAGCTGTTTTTT
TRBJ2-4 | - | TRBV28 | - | CASTDIRNKNIQYF | TGTGCCAGCACAGACATACGAAACAAAAACATTCAGTACTTC
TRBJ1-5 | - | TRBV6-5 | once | CASRRGSYSNQPQHF | TGTGCCAGCCGCAGGGGTTCGTATAGCAATCAGCCCCAGCATTTT
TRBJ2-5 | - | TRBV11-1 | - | CASSPRELKETQYF | TGTGCCAGCAGCCCTCGGGAGCTTAAAGAGACCCAGTACTTC
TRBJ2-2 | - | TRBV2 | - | CASSPPAEVAGELFF | TGTGCCAGCAGTCCGCCTGCGGAGGTCGCCGGGGAGCTGTTTTTT
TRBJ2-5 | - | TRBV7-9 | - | CASSPRETQYF | TGTGCCAGCAGCCCGCGAGAGACCCAGTACTTC
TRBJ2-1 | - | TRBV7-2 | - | CASSLGYNEQFF | TGTGCCAGCAGTTTGGGATACAATGAGCAGTTCTTC
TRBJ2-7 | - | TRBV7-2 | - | CASSLNSADPYEQYF | TGTGCCAGCAGCTTAAATAGCGCCGACCCCTACGAGCAGTACTTC